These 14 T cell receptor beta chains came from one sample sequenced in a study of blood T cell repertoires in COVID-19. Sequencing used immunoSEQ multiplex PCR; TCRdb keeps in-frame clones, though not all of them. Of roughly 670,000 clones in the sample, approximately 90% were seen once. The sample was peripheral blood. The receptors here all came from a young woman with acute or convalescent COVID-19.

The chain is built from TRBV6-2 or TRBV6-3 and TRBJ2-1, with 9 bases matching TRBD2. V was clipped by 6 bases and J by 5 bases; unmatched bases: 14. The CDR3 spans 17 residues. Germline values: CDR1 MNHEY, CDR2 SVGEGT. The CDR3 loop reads CASSNPSVQRGDNEQFF. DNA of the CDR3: TGTGCCAGCAGCAACCCCTCCGTTCAGCGGGGGGACAATGAGCAGTTCTTC.

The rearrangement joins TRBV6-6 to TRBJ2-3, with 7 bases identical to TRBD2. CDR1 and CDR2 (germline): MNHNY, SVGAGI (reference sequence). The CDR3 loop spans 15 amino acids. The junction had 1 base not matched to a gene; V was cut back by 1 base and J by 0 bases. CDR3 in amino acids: CASSYFGGSTDTQYF. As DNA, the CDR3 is TGTGCCAGCAGTTACTTCGGGGGGAGCACAGATACGCAGTATTTT.

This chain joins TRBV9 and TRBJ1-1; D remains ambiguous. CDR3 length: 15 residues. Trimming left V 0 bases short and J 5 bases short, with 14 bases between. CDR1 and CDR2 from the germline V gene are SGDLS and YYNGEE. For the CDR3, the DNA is TGTGCCAGCAGCGTAGGAGCGATCTCGGGGACTGAAGCTTTCTTT. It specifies CASSVGAISGTEAFF. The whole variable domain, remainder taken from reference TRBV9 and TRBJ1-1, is DSGVTQTPKHLITATGQRVTLRCSPRSGDLSVYWYQQSLDQGLQFLIQYYNGEERAKGNILERFSAQQFPDLHSELNLSSLELGDSALYFCASSVGAISGTEAFFGQGTRLTVV.

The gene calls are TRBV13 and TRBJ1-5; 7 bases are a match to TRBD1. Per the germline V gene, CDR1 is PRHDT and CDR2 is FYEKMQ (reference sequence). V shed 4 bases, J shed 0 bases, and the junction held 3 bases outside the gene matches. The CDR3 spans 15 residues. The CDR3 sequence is CASSSGTASNQPQHF. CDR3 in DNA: TGTGCCAGCAGCTCCGGGACAGCTAGCAATCAGCCCCAGCATTTT.

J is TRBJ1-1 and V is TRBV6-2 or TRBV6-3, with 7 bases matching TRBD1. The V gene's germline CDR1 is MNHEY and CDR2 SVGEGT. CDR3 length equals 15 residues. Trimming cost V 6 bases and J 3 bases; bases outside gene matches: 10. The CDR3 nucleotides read TGTGCCAGCAGCCGCGGGACAGAAATCGACACTGAAGCTTTCTTT. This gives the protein CASSRGTEIDTEAFF.

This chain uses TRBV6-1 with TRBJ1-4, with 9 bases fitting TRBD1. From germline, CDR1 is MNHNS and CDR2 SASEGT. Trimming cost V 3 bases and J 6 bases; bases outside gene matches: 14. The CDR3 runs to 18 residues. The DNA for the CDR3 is TGTGCCAGCAGTGAGCCCCGGATACTGGGACAGGGCGATGAAAAACTGTTTTTT. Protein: CASSEPRILGQGDEKLFF.

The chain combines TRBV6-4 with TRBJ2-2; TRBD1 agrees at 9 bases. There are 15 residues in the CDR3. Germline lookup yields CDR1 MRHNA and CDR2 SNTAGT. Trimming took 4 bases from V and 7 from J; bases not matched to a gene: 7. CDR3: CASSVTGGADGELFF. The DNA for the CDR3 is TGTGCCAGCAGTGTAACAGGGGGCGCTGACGGGGAGCTGTTTTTT.

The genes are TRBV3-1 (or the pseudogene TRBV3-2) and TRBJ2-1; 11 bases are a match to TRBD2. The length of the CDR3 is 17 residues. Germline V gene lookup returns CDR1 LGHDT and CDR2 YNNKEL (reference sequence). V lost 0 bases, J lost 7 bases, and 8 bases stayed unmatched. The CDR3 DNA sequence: TGTGCCAGCAGCCAAGAAAAAACTAGCGGGGGCAGGAATGAGCAGTTCTTC. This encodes CASSQEKTSGGRNEQFF.

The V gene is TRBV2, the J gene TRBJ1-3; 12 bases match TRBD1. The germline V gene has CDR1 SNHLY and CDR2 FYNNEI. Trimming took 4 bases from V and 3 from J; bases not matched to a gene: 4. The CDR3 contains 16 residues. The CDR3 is CASSAGDRGHGNTIYF. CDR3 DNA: TGTGCCAGCAGTGCCGGGGACAGGGGGCATGGAAACACCATATATTTT.

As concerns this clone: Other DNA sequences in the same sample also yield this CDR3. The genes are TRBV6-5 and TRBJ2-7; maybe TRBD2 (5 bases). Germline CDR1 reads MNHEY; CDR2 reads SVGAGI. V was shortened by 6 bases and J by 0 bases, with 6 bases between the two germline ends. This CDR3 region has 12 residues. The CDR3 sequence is CASRDSSYEQYF. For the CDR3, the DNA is TGTGCCAGCAGGGACTCCTCCTACGAGCAGTACTTC.

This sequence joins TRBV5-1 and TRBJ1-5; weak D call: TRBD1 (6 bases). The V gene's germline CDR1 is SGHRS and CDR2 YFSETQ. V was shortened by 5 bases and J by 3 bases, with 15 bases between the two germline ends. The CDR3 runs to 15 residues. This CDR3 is CASSPLTGSNQPQHF. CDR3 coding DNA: TGCGCCAGCAGTCCGTTAACAGGGTCCAATCAGCCCCAGCATTTT. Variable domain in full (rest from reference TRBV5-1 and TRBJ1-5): KAGVTQTPRYLIKTRGQQVTLSCSPISGHRSVSWYQQTPGQGLQFLFEYFSETQRNKGNFPGRFSGRQFSNSRSEMNVSTLELGDSALYLCASSPLTGSNQPQHFGDGTRLSIL.

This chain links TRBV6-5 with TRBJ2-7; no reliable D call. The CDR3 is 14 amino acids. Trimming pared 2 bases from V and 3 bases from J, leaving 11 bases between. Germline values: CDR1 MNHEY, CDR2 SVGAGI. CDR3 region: CASSYLSNSYEQYF. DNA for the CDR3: TGTGCCAGCAGTTACCTTTCGAACAGCTACGAGCAGTACTTC.

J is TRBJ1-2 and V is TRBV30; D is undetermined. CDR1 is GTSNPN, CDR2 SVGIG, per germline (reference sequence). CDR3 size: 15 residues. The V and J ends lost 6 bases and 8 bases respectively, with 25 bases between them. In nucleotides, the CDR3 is TGTGCCTGCGCGGATCCCGGTGGTTCTAACATAGGCTACACCTTC. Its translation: CACADPGGSNIGYTF. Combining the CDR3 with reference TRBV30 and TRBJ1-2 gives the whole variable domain SQTIHQWPATLVQPVGSPLSLECTVEGTSNPNLYWYRQAAGRGLQLLFYSVGIGQISSEVPQNLSASRPQDRQFILSSKKLLLSDSGFYLCACADPGGSNIGYTFGSGTRLTVV.

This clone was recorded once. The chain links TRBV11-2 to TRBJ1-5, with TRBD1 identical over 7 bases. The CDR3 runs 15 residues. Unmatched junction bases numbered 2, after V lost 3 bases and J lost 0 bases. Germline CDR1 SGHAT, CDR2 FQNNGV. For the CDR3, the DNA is TGTGCCAGCAGCTTGGGACAGAATAGCAATCAGCCCCAGCATTTT. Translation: CASSLGQNSNQPQHF. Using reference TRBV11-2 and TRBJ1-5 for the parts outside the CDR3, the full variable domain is EAGVAQSPRYKIIEKRQSVAFWCNPISGHATLYWYQQILGQGPKLLIQFQNNGVVDDSQLPKDRFSAERLKGVDSTLKIQPAKLEDSAVYLCASSLGQNSNQPQHFGDGTRLSIL.